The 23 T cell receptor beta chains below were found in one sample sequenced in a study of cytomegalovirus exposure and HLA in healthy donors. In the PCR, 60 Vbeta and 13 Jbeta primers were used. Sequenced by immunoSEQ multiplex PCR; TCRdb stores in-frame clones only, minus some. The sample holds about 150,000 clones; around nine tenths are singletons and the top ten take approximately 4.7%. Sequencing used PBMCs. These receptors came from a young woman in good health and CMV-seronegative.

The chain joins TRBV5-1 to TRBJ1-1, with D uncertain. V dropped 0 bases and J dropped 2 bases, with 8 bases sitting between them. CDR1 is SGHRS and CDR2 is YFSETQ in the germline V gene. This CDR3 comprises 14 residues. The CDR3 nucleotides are TGCGCCAGCAGCTTGGCGAGTGTTAACACTGAAGCTTTCTTT. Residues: CASSLASVNTEAFF.

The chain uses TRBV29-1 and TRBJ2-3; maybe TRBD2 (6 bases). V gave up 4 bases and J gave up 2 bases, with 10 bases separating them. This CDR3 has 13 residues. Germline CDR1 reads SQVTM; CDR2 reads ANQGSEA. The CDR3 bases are TGCAGCGTTGCGCTAGCGCTCACAGATACGCAGTATTTT. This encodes CSVALALTDTQYF.

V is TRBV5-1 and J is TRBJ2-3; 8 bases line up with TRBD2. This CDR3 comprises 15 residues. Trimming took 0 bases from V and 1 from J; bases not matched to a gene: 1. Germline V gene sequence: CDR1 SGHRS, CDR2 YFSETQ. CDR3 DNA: TGCGCCAGCAGCTTGGTACTAGCGGGCACAGATACGCAGTATTTT. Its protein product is CASSLVLAGTDTQYF.

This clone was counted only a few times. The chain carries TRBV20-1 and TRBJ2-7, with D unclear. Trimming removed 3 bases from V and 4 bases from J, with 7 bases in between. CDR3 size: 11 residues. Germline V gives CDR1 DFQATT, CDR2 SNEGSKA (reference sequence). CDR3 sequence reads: CSARSGYEQYF. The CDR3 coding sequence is TGCAGTGCTAGGTCGGGTTACGAGCAGTACTTC.

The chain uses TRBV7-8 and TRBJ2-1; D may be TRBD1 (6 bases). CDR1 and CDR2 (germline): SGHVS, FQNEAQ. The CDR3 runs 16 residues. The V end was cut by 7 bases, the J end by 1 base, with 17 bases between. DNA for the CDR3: TGTGCCAGCACCAGACGGGCGGACAGTTCCTACAATGAGCAGTTCTTC. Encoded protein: CASTRRADSSYNEQFF.

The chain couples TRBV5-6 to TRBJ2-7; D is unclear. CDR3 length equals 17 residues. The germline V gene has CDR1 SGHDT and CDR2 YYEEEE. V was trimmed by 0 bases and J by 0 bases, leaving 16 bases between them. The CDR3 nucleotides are TGTGCCAGCAGCTTGGGTCTTGCTGGGCCGAGCTCCTACGAGCAGTACTTC. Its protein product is CASSLGLAGPSSYEQYF.

This CDR3 is CASSLGQGFNTEAFF. For the CDR3, the DNA is TGCGCCAGCAGCTTGGGACAGGGGTTTAACACTGAAGCTTTCTTT. This chain connects TRBV5-1 to TRBJ1-1; the match to TRBD1 covers 8 bases. V was pared by 0 bases and J by 2 bases, with 3 bases of the junction left unmatched. The CDR3 length is 15 residues. Germline CDR1 SGHRS, CDR2 YFSETQ.

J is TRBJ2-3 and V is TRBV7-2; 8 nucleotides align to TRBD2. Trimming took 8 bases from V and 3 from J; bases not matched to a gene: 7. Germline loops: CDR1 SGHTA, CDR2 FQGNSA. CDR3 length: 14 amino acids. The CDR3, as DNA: TGTGCCAGCCTTCGGGGGGGCCGTACAGATACGCAGTATTTT. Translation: CASLRGGRTDTQYF.

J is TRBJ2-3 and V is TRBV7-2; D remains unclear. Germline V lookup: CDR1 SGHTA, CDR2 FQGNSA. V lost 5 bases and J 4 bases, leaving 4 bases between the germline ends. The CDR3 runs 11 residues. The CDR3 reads CASSPADTQYF. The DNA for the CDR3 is TGTGCCAGCAGCCCTGCAGATACGCAGTATTTT.

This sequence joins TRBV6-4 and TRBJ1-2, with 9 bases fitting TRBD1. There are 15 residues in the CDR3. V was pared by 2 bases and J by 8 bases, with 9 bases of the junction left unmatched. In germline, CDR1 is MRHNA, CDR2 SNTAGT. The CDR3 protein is CASSDTGGPFGGYTF. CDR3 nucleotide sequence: TGTGCCAGCAGTGACACAGGGGGCCCCTTTGGCGGCTACACCTTC.

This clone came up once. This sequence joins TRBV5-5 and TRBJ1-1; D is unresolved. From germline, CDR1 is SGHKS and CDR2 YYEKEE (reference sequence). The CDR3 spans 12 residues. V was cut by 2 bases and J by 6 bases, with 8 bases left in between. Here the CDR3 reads CASSFTLAEAFF. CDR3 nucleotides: TGTGCCAGCAGCTTTACTCTTGCTGAAGCTTTCTTT.

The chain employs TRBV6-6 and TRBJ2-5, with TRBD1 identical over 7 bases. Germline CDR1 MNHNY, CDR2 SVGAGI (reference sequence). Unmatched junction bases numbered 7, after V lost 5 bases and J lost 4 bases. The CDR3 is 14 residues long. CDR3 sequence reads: CASSMDRWGETQYF. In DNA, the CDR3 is TGTGCCAGCAGTATGGACAGGTGGGGAGAGACCCAGTACTTC.

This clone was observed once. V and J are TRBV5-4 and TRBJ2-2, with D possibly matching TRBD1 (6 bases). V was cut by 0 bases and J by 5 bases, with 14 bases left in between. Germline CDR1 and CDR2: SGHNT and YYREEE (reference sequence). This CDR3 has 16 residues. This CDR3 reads CASSLEWGRGTGELFF. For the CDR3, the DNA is TGTGCCAGCAGCTTGGAATGGGGCAGGGGTACCGGGGAGCTGTTTTTT.

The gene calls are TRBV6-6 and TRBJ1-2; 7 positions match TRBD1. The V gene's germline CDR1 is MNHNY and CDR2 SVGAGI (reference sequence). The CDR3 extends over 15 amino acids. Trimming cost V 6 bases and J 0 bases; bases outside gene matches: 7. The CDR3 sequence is CASRGQTQANYGYTF. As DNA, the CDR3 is TGTGCCAGCAGGGGACAGACCCAAGCTAACTATGGCTACACCTTC.

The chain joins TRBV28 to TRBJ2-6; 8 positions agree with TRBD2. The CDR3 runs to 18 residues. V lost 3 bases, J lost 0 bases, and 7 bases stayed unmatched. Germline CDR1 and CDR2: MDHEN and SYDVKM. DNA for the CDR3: TGTGCCAGCAGTTTCATCGGTAGCGGGACCTCTGGGGCCAACGTCCTGACTTTC. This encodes CASSFIGSGTSGANVLTF.

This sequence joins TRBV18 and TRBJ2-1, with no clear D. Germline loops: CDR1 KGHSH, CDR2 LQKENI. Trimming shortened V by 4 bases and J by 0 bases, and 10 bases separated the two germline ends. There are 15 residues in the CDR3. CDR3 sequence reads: CASSQAIGSYNEQFF. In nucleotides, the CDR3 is TGTGCCAGCTCACAAGCGATCGGCTCCTACAATGAGCAGTTCTTC. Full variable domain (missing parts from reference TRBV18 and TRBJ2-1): NAGVMQNPRHLVRRRGQEARLRCSPMKGHSHVYWYRQLPEEGLKFMVYLQKENIIDESGMPKERFSAEFPKEGPSILRIQQVVRGDSAAYFCASSQAIGSYNEQFFGPGTRLTVL.

The CDR3 bases are TGCAGCGTTGAAGATCCCCTCCAAGAGACCCAGTACTTC. Its protein is CSVEDPLQETQYF. The chain links TRBV29-1 to TRBJ2-5; D gene ambiguous. Germline CDR1 and CDR2: SQVTM and ANQGSEA. The CDR3 contains 13 residues. Between the trimmed V and J ends, which lost 0 bases and 1 base, there was a span of 6 bases.

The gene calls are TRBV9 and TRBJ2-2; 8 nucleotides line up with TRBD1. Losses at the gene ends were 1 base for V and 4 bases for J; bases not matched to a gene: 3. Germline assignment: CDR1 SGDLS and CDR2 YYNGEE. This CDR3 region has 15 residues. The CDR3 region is CASSVYRGATGELFF. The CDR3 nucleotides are TGTGCCAGCAGCGTATACAGGGGGGCCACCGGGGAGCTGTTTTTT.

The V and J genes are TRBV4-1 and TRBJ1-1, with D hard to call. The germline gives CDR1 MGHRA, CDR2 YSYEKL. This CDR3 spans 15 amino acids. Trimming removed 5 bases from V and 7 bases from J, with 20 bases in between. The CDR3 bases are TGCGCCAGCAGCAGTATCCCCACACCTGTCAGTGAAGCTTTCTTT. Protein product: CASSSIPTPVSEAFF.

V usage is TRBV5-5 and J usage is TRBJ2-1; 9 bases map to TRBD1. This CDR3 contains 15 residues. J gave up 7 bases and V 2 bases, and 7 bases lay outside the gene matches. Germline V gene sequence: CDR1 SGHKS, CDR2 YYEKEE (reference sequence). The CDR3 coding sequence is TGTGCCAGCAGCTTTGGGGCAGGGACAGGGAATGAGCAGTTCTTC. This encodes CASSFGAGTGNEQFF. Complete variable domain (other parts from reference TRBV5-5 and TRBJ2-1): DAGVTQSPTHLIKTRGQQVTLRCSPISGHKSVSWYQQVLGQGPQFIFQYYEKEERGRGNFPDRFSARQFPNYSSELNVNALLLGDSALYLCASSFGAGTGNEQFFGPGTRLTVL.

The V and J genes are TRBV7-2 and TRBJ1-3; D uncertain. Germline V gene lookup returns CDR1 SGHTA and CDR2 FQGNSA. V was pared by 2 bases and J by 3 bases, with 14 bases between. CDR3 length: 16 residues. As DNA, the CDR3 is TGTGCCAGCAGCTTATTTTCCTCCGGGAATGGAAACACCATATATTTT. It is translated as CASSLFSSGNGNTIYF.

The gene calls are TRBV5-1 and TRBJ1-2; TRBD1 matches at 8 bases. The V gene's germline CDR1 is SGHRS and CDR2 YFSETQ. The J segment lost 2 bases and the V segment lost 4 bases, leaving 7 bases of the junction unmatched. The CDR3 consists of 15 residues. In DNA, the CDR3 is TGCGCCAGCAGCCCTTACAGGGGGGGAAACTATGGCTACACCTTC. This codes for CASSPYRGGNYGYTF.

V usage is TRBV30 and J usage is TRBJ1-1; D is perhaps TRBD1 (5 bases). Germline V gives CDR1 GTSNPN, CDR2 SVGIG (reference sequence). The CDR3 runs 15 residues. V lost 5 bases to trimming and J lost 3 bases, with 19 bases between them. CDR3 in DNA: TGTGCCTGGCGCGGGGGGGGAGGGGAGCACACTGAAGCTTTCTTT. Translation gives CAWRGGGGEHTEAFF.